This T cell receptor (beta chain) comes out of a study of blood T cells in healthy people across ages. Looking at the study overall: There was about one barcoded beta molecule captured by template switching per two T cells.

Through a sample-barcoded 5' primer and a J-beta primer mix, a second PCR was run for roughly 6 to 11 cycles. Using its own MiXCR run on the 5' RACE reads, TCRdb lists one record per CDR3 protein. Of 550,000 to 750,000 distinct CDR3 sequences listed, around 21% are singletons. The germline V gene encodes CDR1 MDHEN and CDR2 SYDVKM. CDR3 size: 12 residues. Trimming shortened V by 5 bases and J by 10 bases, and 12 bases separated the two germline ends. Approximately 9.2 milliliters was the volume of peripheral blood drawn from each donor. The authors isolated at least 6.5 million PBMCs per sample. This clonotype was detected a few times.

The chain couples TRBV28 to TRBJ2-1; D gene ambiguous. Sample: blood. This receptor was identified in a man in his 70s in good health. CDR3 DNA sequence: TGTGCCAGCAGTCTCCTGGAGTGGGAGCAGTTCTTC. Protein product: CASSLLEWEQFF.